The 8 T cell receptor beta chains reported below all come from one sample, sequenced in a study of T cell responses to AZD1222 COVID-19 vaccine. The assay was immunoSEQ multiplex PCR, and TCRdb's table has in-frame clones only and misses some. The sample shows roughly 150,000 clones, 90% of them seen only once. Sequences were derived from peripheral blood, sampled 28 days after the second AZD1222 dose. These receptor sequences come from an adult who received the AZD1222 COVID-19 vaccine.

The chain uses TRBV12-3 or TRBV12-4 and TRBJ1-2; the D is unclear. CDR3 length: 13 amino acids. Trimming stripped 2 bases from V and 2 bases from J, with 6 bases between. The CDR3 sequence: CASSLQWNYGYTF. The CDR3 DNA is TGTGCCAGCAGTTTACAGTGGAACTATGGCTACACCTTC.

The CDR3 sequence: CATSDSRVREQFF. As DNA, the CDR3 is TGTGCCACCAGTGACTCCAGGGTTCGCGAGCAGTTCTTC. This chain uses TRBV24-1 with TRBJ2-1; a weak D match, TRBD1 (5 bases). The CDR3 is 13 residues long. The germline V gene encodes CDR1 KGHDR and CDR2 SFDVKD. V shed 4 bases and J shed 10 bases, with 13 bases lying between them.

This sequence joins TRBV5-4 and TRBJ2-7; 7 bases align to TRBD2. V lost 4 bases and J lost 0; bases outside the gene matches: 13. Germline assignment: CDR1 SGHNT and CDR2 YYREEE (reference sequence). The CDR3 runs 17 residues. In DNA form, the CDR3 reads TGTGCCAGCAGCGCACCGCCCCCGGCGGGAGCCTCCTACGAGCAGTACTTC. Translated, it gives CASSAPPPAGASYEQYF.

In its sample, this clone was seen a few times. The CDR3 bases are TGTGCCACAGGGACTAGCGGCAACAATGAGCAGTTCTTC. Its protein is CATGTSGNNEQFF. The rearrangement links TRBV24-1 to TRBJ2-1, with 11 bases that match TRBD2. The CDR3 extends over 13 amino acids. V lost 10 bases to trimming and J lost 5 bases; unmatched junction nucleotides: 3. Germline loops: CDR1 KGHDR, CDR2 SFDVKD.

V usage is TRBV18 and J usage is TRBJ1-5; unclear D gene. CDR1 is KGHSH and CDR2 is LQKENI in the germline V gene. This CDR3 is 13 amino acids long. Trimming took off 5 bases at V and 11 bases at J, with 16 bases between the two ends. CDR3 coding DNA: TGTGCCAGCTCAACCCGTGAGGGCTTGACCCAGCATTTT. This gives the protein CASSTREGLTQHF.

This chain links TRBV7-6 with TRBJ2-7, with TRBD1 identical over 9 bases. There are 18 residues in the CDR3. V trimming: 5 bases; J trimming: 3 bases; junction bases outside the gene matches: 17. Looked up from germline, CDR1 is SGHVS and CDR2 is FNYEAQ. Written as DNA, the CDR3 is TGTGCCAGCAGCAAGACTCTCCGGACAGGGGCTAATGTCTACGAGCAGTACTTC. Translating it yields CASSKTLRTGANVYEQYF. The whole variable domain, filled in from reference TRBV7-6 and TRBJ2-7, reads GAGVSQSPRYKVTKRGQDVALRCDPISGHVSLYWYRQALGQGPEFLTYFNYEAQQDKSGLPNDRFSAERPEGSISTLTIQRTEQRDSAMYRCASSKTLRTGANVYEQYFGPGTRLTVT.

In its sample, this clone was seen once. The chain joins TRBV28 to TRBJ1-6, with D perhaps TRBD1 (5 bases). This CDR3 is built from 15 residues. Per the germline V gene, CDR1 is MDHEN and CDR2 is SYDVKM. Between the trimmed V and J ends, which lost 5 bases and 8 bases, there was a span of 16 bases. CDR3 sequence: CASSTVAGGHSPLHF. CDR3 DNA sequence: TGTGCCAGCAGTACCGTTGCGGGGGGTCATTCACCCCTCCACTTT.

This chain joins TRBV3-1 (or the pseudogene TRBV3-2) and TRBJ2-4; no clear D. Germline V gene sequence: CDR1 LGHDT, CDR2 YNNKEL (reference sequence). Trimming stripped 4 bases from V and 2 bases from J, with 9 bases between. The CDR3 loop spans 14 amino acids. CDR3 in amino acids: CASSPSGPKNIQYF. The CDR3 nucleotides are TGTGCCAGCAGCCCGAGTGGCCCCAAAAACATTCAGTACTTC.